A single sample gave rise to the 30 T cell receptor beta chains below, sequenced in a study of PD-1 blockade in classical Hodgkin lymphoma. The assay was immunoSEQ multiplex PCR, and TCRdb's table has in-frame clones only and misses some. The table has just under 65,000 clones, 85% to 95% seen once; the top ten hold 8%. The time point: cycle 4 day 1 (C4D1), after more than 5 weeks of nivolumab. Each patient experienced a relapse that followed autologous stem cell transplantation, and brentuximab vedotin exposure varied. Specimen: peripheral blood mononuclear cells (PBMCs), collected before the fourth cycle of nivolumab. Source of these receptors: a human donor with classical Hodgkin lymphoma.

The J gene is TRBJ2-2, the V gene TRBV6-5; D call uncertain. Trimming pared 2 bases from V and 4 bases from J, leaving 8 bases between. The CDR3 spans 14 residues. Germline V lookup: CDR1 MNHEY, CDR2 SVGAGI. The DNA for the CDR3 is TGTGCCAGCAGTTACGGGGTTGCCACCGGGGAGCTGTTTTTT. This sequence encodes CASSYGVATGELFF.

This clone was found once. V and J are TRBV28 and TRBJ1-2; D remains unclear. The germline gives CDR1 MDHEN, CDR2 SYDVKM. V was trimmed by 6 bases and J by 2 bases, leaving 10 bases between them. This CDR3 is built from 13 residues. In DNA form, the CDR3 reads TGTGCCAGCAGCCAAGGACCGAACTATGGCTACACCTTC. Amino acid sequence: CASSQGPNYGYTF.

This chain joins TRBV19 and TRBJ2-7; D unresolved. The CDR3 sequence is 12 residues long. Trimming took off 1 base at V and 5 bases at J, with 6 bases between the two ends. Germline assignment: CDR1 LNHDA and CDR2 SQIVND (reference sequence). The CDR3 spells CASSIGGHEQYF. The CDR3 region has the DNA TGTGCCAGTAGTATAGGAGGCCACGAGCAGTACTTC.

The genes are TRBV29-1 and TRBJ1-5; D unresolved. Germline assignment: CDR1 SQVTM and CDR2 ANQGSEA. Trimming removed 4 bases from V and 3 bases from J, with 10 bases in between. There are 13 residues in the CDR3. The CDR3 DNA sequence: TGCAGCGTTGGGGCCGCTCCCAATCAGCCCCAGCATTTT. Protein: CSVGAAPNQPQHF.

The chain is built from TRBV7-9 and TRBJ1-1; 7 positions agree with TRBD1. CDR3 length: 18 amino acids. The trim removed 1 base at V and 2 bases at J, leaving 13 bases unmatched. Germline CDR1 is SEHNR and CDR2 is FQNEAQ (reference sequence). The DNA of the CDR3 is TGTGCCAGCAGCTTAGGACCAGACAGGGAATACGGAAACACTGAAGCTTTCTTT. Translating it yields CASSLGPDREYGNTEAFF.

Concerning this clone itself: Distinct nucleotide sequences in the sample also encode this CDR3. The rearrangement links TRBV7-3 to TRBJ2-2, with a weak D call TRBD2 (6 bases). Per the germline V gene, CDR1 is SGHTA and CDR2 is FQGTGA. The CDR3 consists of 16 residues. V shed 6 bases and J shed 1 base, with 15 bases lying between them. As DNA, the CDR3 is TGTGCCAGCAGTTCCGATAGCGGAGAGAACACCGGGGAGCTGTTTTTT. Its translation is CASSSDSGENTGELFF.

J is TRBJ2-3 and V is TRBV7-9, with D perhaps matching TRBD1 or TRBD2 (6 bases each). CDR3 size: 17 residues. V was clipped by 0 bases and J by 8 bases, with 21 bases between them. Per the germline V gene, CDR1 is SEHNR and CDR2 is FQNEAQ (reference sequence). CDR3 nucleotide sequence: TGTGCCAGCAGCTTAGCGCTCGGCAGGGGAGGTAACGGTACGCAGTATTTT. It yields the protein CASSLALGRGGNGTQYF.

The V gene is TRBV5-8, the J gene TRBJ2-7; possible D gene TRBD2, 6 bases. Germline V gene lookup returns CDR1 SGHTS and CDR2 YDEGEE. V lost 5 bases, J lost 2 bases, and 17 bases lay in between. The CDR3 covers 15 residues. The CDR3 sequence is CASSWEDARPYEQYF. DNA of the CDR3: TGTGCCAGCAGTTGGGAGGACGCGCGACCCTACGAGCAGTACTTC. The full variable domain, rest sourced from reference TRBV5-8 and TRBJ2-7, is EAGVTQSPTHLIKTRGQQATLRCSPISGHTSVYWYQQALGLGLQFLLWYDEGEERNRGNFPPRFSGRQFPNYSSELNVNALELEDSALYLCASSWEDARPYEQYFGPGTRLTVT.

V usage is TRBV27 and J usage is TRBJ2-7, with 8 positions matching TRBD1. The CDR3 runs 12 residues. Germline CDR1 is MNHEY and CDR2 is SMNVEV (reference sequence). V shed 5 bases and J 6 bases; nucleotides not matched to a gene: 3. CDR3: CASSLGQGEQYF. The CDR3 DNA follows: TGTGCCAGCAGTCTCGGACAGGGCGAGCAGTACTTC.

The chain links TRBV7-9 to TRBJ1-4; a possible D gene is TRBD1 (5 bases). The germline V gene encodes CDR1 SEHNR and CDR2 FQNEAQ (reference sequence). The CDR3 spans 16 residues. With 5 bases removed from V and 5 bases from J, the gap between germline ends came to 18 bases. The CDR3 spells CASSGQVQEANEKLFF. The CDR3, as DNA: TGTGCCAGCAGCGGACAAGTTCAGGAGGCGAATGAAAAACTGTTTTTT. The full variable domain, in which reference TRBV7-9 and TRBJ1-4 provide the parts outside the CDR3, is DTGVSQNPRHKITKRGQNVTFRCDPISEHNRLYWYRQTLGQGPEFLTYFQNEAQLEKSRLLSDRFSAERPKGSFSTLEIQRTEQGDSAMYLCASSGQVQEANEKLFFGSGTQLSVL.

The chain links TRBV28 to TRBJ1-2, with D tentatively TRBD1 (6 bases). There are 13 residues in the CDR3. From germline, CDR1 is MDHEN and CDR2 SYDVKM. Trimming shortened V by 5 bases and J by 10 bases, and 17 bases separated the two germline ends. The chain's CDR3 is CASSPLGGSNYTF. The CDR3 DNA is TGTGCCAGCAGTCCCTTGGGGGGCTCTAACTACACCTTC.

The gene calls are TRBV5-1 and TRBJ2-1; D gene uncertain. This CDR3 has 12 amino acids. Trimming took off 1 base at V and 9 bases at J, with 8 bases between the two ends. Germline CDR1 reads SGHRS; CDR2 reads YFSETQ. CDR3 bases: TGCGCCAGCAGCTTGCTGGCCTCTGAGCAGTTCTTC. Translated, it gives CASSLLASEQFF.

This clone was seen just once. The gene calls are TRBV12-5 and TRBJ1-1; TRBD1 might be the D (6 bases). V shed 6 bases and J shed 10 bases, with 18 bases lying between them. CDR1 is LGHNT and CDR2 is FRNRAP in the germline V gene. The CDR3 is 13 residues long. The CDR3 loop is CASGAGGNARAFF. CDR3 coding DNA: TGTGCTAGTGGGGCTGGGGGCAACGCGAGAGCTTTCTTT.

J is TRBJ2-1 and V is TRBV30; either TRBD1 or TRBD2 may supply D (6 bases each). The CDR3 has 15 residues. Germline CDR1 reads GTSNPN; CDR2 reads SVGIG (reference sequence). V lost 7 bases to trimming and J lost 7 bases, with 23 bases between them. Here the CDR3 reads CALSMGGVLRNEQFF. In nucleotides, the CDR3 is TGTGCCTTATCCATGGGGGGCGTTCTTAGGAATGAGCAGTTCTTC. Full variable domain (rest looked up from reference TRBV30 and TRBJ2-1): SQTIHQWPATLVQPVGSPLSLECTVEGTSNPNLYWYRQAAGRGLQLLFYSVGIGQISSEVPQNLSASRPQDRQFILSSKKLLLSDSGFYLCALSMGGVLRNEQFFGPGTRLTVL.

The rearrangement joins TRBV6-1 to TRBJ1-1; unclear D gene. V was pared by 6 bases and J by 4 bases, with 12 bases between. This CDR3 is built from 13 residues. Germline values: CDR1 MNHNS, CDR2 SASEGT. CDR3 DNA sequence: TGTGCCAGCAGCCGGAAGCCTGGCACTGAAGCTTTCTTT. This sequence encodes CASSRKPGTEAFF.

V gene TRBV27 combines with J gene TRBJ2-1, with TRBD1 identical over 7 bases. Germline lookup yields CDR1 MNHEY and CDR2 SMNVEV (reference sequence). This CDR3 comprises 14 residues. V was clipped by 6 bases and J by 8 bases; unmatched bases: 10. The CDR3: CASRMIGQEYEQFF. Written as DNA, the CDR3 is TGTGCCAGCAGGATGATAGGACAGGAGTATGAGCAGTTCTTC.

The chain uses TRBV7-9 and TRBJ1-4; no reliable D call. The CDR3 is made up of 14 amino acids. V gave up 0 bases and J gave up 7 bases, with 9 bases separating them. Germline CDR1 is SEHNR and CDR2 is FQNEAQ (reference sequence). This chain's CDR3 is CASSLAGFSEKLFF. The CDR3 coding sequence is TGTGCCAGCAGCTTAGCTGGGTTTAGTGAAAAACTGTTTTTT. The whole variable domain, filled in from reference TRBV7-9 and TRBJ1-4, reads DTGVSQNPRHKITKRGQNVTFRCDPISEHNRLYWYRQTLGQGPEFLTYFQNEAQLEKSRLLSDRFSAERPKGSFSTLEIQRTEQGDSAMYLCASSLAGFSEKLFFGSGTQLSVL.

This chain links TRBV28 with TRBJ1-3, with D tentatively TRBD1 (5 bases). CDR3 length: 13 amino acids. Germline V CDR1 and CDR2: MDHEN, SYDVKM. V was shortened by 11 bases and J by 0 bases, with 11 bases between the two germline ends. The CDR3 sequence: CAVGTSSGNTIYF. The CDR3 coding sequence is TGTGCCGTGGGGACGAGCTCTGGAAACACCATATATTTT.

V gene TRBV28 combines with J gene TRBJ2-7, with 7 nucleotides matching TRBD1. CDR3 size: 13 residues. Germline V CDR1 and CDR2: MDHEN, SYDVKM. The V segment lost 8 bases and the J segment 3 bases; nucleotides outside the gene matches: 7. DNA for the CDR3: TGTGCCAGCTCGGACAGGTTAAACTACGAGCAGTACTTC. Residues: CASSDRLNYEQYF.

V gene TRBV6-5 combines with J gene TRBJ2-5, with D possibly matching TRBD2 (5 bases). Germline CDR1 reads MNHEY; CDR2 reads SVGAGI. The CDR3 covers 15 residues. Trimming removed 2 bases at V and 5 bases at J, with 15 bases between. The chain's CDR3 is CASSYEGRLGETQYF. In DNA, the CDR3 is TGTGCCAGCAGTTACGAGGGCCGCCTGGGGGAGACCCAGTACTTC.

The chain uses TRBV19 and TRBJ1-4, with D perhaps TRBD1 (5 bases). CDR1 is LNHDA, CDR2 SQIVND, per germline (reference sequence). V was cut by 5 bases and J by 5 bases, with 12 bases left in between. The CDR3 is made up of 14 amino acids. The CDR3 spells CASSFGTRNEKLFF. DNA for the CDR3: TGTGCCAGTAGTTTTGGGACCCGGAATGAAAAACTGTTTTTT.

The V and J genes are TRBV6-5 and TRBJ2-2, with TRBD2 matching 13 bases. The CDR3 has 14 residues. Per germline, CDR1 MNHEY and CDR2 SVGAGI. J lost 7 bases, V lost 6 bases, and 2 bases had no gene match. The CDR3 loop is CASRGLAGNGELFF. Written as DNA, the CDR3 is TGTGCCAGCAGGGGACTAGCGGGAAACGGGGAGCTGTTTTTT.

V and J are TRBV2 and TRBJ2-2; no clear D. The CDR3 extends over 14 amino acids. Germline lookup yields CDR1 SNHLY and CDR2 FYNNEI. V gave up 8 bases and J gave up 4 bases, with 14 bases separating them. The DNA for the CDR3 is TGTGCCAGCGACCCCCTCCGAGGCACCGGGGAGCTGTTTTTT. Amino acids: CASDPLRGTGELFF. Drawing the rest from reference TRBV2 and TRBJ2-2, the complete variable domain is EPEVTQTPSHQVTQMGQEVILRCVPISNHLYFYWYRQILGQKVEFLVSFYNNEISEKSEIFDDQFSVERPDGSNFTLKIRSTKLEDSAMYFCASDPLRGTGELFFGEGSRLTVL.

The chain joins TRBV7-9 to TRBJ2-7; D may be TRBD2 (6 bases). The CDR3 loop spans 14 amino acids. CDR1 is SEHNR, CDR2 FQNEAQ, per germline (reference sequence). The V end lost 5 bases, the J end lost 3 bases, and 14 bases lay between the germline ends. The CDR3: CASSKLGLHYEQYF. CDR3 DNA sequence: TGTGCCAGCAGCAAACTGGGACTTCACTACGAGCAGTACTTC. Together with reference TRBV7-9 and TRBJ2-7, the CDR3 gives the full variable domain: DTGVSQNPRHKITKRGQNVTFRCDPISEHNRLYWYRQTLGQGPEFLTYFQNEAQLEKSRLLSDRFSAERPKGSFSTLEIQRTEQGDSAMYLCASSKLGLHYEQYFGPGTRLTVT.

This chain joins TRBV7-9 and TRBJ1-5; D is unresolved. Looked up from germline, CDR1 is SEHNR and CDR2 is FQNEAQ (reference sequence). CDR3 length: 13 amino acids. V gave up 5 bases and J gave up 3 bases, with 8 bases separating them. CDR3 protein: CASSAQDNQPQHF. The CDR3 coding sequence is TGTGCCAGCAGCGCACAAGACAATCAGCCCCAGCATTTT.

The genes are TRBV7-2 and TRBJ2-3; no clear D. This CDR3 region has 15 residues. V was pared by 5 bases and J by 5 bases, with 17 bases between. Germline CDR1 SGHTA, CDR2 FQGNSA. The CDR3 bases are TGTGCCAGCAGCGAAGGAACCCGGAAAGGAGATACGCAGTATTTT. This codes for CASSEGTRKGDTQYF.

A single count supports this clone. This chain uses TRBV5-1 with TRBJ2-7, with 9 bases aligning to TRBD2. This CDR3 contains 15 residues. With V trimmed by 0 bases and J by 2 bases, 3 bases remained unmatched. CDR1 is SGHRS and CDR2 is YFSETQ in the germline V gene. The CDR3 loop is CASSLAAGGPYEQYF. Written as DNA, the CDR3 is TGCGCCAGCAGCTTGGCCGCGGGAGGGCCCTACGAGCAGTACTTC.

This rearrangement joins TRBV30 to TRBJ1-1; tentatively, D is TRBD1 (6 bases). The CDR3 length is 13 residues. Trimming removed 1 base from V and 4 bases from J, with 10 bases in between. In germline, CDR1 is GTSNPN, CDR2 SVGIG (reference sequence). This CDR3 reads CAWSEGGSTEAFF. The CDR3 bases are TGTGCCTGGAGTGAGGGGGGGAGCACTGAAGCTTTCTTT.

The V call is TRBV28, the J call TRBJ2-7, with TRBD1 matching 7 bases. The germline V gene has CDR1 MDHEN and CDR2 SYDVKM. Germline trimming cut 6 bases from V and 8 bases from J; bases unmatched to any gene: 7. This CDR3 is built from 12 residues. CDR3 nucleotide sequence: TGTGCCAGCAGGGGGACAGTAAGCAAGCAGTACTTC. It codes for CASRGTVSKQYF.

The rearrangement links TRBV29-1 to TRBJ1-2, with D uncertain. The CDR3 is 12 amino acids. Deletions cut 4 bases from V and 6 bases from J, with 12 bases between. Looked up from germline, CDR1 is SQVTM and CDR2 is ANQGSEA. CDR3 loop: CSVVSSRNGYTF. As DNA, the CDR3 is TGCAGCGTTGTAAGCAGCCGAAATGGCTACACCTTC.